This record concerns one T cell receptor (beta chain) sequence. Antigen unknown. Germline CDR1 and CDR2: MDHEN and SYDVKM. V lost 3 bases, J lost 6 bases, and 15 bases lay in between. The CDR3 has 14 amino acids. The table came from immunoSEQ multiplex PCR; TCRdb's copy has only in-frame clones and leaves some out. The sample contains about 180,000 clones, roughly 85% of which appear only once. This sample was included in a study of cytomegalovirus exposure and HLA in healthy donors. General study results and limits: The authors listed 150 to 200 TCR beta chains as cytomegalovirus-associated.

J is TRBJ2-7 and V is TRBV28; maybe TRBD2 (7 bases). The sequence came from a man aged 18 to 35 in good health and CMV-seropositive. Sequenced: PBMCs. Written as DNA, the CDR3 is TGTGCCAGCAGTTTGGGGAGGGGGGGTAGCGAGCAGTACTTC. It translates to CASSLGRGGSEQYF.